This is a list of T cell receptor beta chains from one sample in a study of cytomegalovirus exposure and HLA in healthy donors. Assay: immunoSEQ multiplex PCR; the TCRdb copy retains only in-frame clones and omits some. The repertoire holds about 130,000 clones, with approximately 85% as singletons. Material: PBMCs. The receptors were sampled from a woman aged 50 to 65 in good health and CMV-seropositive. Both conserved end residues are part of each CDR3. D genes are given only for firm matches. The listing skips clone size in some rows; elsewhere it reads once, few, many or a size class.

CDR3,DNA,V,D,J,size
CASQTGPSGNTIYF,TGCGCCAGTCAGACAGGACCCTCTGGAAACACCATATATTTT,TRBV5-1,-,TRBJ1-3,-
CASSVDINTGELFF,TGTGCCAGCAGCGTGGACATTAACACCGGGGAGCTGTTTTTT,TRBV9,-,TRBJ2-2,-
CASSTPPGTKYGYTF,TGTGCCAGTAGTACCCCCCCCGGGACAAAGTATGGCTACACCTTC,TRBV19,-,TRBJ1-2,-
CASRFSPGTSGIIEQFF,TGTGCCAGCAGATTCTCTCCCGGGACTAGCGGGATTATAGAGCAGTTCTTC,TRBV28,TRBD2,TRBJ2-1,-
CAWSKQGHWGDTEAFF,TGTGCCTGGAGTAAGCAGGGGCATTGGGGTGACACTGAAGCTTTCTTT,TRBV30,-,TRBJ1-1,-
CASRRKGTDQPQHF,TGTGCCAGTAGGAGGAAGGGGACAGATCAGCCCCAGCATTTT,TRBV19,TRBD1,TRBJ1-5,-
CASSLGWLGVEETQYF,TGCGCCAGCAGCTTGGGTTGGCTGGGAGTCGAAGAGACCCAGTACTTC,TRBV5-1,-,TRBJ2-5,-
CASSLGQRETQYF,TGCGCCAGCAGCCTTGGACAGCGAGAGACCCAGTACTTC,TRBV5-1,-,TRBJ2-5,once
CASSLRGRNSNQPQHF,TGTGCCAGCAGCTTAAGGGGCAGAAATAGCAATCAGCCCCAGCATTTT,TRBV7-2,-,TRBJ1-5,few
CASSSIRLAGGAAYEQYF,TGTGCCAGCAGCTCCATCAGACTAGCGGGAGGTGCCGCCTACGAGCAGTACTTC,TRBV11-2,TRBD2,TRBJ2-7,-
CASSGASGIQETQYF,TGTGCCAGCAGTGGGGCTAGCGGGATACAAGAGACCCAGTACTTC,TRBV27,TRBD2,TRBJ2-5,-
CASSQENWASYEQYF,TGCGCCAGCAGCCAAGAAAACTGGGCCTCCTACGAGCAGTACTTC,TRBV4-3,-,TRBJ2-7,-
CASSEDGTGGHEQFF,TGTGCCAGCAGTGAAGATGGGACAGGGGGCCATGAGCAGTTCTTC,TRBV6-1,TRBD1,TRBJ2-1,many
CASSFPDRVGYGYTF,TGTGCCAGCAGTTTCCCCGACAGGGTAGGCTATGGCTACACCTTC,TRBV28,TRBD1,TRBJ1-2,-
CASSSLPWGRETQYF,TGTGCCAGCAGTTCCCTCCCTTGGGGGCGAGAGACCCAGTACTTC,TRBV28,-,TRBJ2-5,-
CAWCGRGTGELFF,TGTGCCTGGTGCGGGAGGGGCACCGGGGAGCTGTTTTTT,TRBV30,TRBD2,TRBJ2-2,-
CASSWTGGNVNTGELFF,TGCGCCAGCAGCTGGACAGGGGGCAACGTGAACACCGGGGAGCTGTTTTTT,TRBV5-1,TRBD1,TRBJ2-2,once
CASSVGGSGSSDEQFF,TGTGCCAGCAGCGTAGGGGGTAGCGGGAGTAGCGATGAGCAGTTCTTC,TRBV9,TRBD2,TRBJ2-1,-
CSGNFGEVHNEQFF,TGCAGCGGCAATTTCGGGGAGGTTCACAATGAGCAGTTCTTC,TRBV29-1,-,TRBJ2-1,few
CASSYGILQPQHF,TGTGCCAGCAGTTACGGTATACTTCAGCCCCAGCATTTT,TRBV6-5,-,TRBJ1-5,-
CASSSPGQGATGELFF,TGTGCCAGCAGCTCTCCGGGACAGGGGGCAACCGGGGAGCTGTTTTTT,TRBV7-9,TRBD1,TRBJ2-2,once
CASSTENTEAFF,TGCGCCAGCAGTACAGAGAACACTGAAGCTTTCTTT,TRBV23-1,-,TRBJ1-1,-
CASSSRLAGANTGELFF,TGCGCCAGCAGCTCAAGGCTAGCGGGGGCGAACACCGGGGAGCTGTTTTTT,TRBV5-1,TRBD2,TRBJ2-2,once
CASSLGSGRMNTEAFF,TGCGCCAGCAGCTTGGGTTCAGGGCGGATGAACACTGAAGCTTTCTTT,TRBV5-1,-,TRBJ1-1,-
CAWSGALGFYEQFF,TGTGCCTGGAGTGGGGCACTAGGGTTCTATGAGCAGTTCTTC,TRBV30,-,TRBJ2-1,-
CAWIRRNTEAFF,TGTGCCTGGATCCGGAGGAACACTGAAGCTTTCTTT,TRBV30,-,TRBJ1-1,-
CASSPLASATDTQYF,TGTGCCAGCAGCCCTCTGGCTAGCGCCACAGATACGCAGTATTTT,TRBV7-9,-,TRBJ2-3,-
CASSATGDGAAAAFF,TGTGCCAGCAGCGCGACAGGGGATGGGGCCGCTGCAGCTTTCTTT,TRBV7-3,TRBD1,TRBJ1-1,-
CASSYSWTGRSEQYF,TGTGCCAGCAGTTACTCCTGGACAGGTCGGTCCGAGCAGTACTTC,TRBV6-5,TRBD1,TRBJ2-7,once
CAGTGGNTEAFF,TGTGCCGGTACAGGGGGTAACACTGAAGCTTTCTTT,TRBV30,TRBD1,TRBJ1-1,-
CASSLDRQNTEAFF,TGTGCCAGCAGCTTAGATAGACAGAACACTGAAGCTTTCTTT,TRBV11-3,-,TRBJ1-1,-
CASSPGGSTDTQYF,TGTGCCAGCAGCCCCGGGGGGAGCACAGATACGCAGTATTTT,TRBV7-3,TRBD2,TRBJ2-3,-
CASRQSPSTDTQYF,TGTGCCAGTAGACAGTCACCTAGCACAGATACGCAGTATTTT,TRBV6-1,-,TRBJ2-3,-
CASSPRGELNTEAFF,TGTGCCAGTAGTCCACGGGGGGAGTTGAACACTGAAGCTTTCTTT,TRBV19,-,TRBJ1-1,-
CASSEVLFPYEQYF,TGTGCCAGCAGTGAAGTCTTATTCCCCTACGAGCAGTACTTC,TRBV2,-,TRBJ2-7,-
CASSLYRDEQFF,TGCGCCAGCAGCTTGTACCGAGATGAGCAGTTCTTC,TRBV5-1,-,TRBJ2-1,-
CASARGSVRETQYF,TGCGCCAGTGCCCGCGGAAGCGTCCGGGAGACCCAGTACTTC,TRBV5-1,-,TRBJ2-5,-
CASTLHQGFYNEQFF,TGTGCCAGCACCCTTCACCAGGGATTCTACAATGAGCAGTTCTTC,TRBV28,-,TRBJ2-1,-
CASSPLLSGREKHEQFF,TGCGCCAGCAGCCCCCTGTTGAGCGGGAGGGAGAAGCATGAGCAGTTCTTC,TRBV4-1,TRBD2,TRBJ2-1,-
CASGETGDTVRNKAFF,TGTGCCAGCGGAGAGACAGGGGACACCGTAAGGAACAAAGCTTTCTTT,TRBV28,TRBD1,TRBJ1-1,-
CASSLGSGYGYTF,TGTGCCAGCAGTTTAGGATCGGGCTATGGCTACACCTTC,TRBV6-5,-,TRBJ1-2,-
CASSPEGLSIDSPLHF,TGCGCCAGCAGTCCAGAGGGCCTATCTATCGATTCACCCCTCCACTTT,TRBV4-1,-,TRBJ1-6,-
CASSEAGTGVNYGYTF,TGTGCCAGCAGTGAAGCCGGGACAGGGGTTAACTATGGCTACACCTTC,TRBV6-1,TRBD1,TRBJ1-2,-
CASSYSGRAVHEQYF,TGTGCCAGCAGTTACAGCGGGAGGGCCGTCCACGAGCAGTACTTC,TRBV6-5,TRBD2,TRBJ2-7,-
CASSVQAGVADTQYF,TGTGCCAGCAGCGTCCAAGCGGGAGTCGCAGATACGCAGTATTTT,TRBV4-2,TRBD2,TRBJ2-3,-
CASSAGTDLSEQYF,TGTGCCAGCAGCGCCGGGACAGATCTTAGCGAGCAGTACTTC,TRBV2,TRBD1,TRBJ2-7,-
CASSGLAVTLEQYF,TGTGCCAGCAGCGGACTAGCGGTGACTCTTGAGCAGTACTTC,TRBV6-6,TRBD2,TRBJ2-7,-
CATSRGGNSADTQYF,TGTGCCACCAGCAGAGGCGGGAATAGCGCAGATACGCAGTATTTT,TRBV15,-,TRBJ2-3,-
CASSVNAGFGSNQPQHF,TGTGCCAGCTCAGTAAACGCAGGCTTTGGGAGCAATCAGCCCCAGCATTTT,TRBV18,-,TRBJ1-5,-